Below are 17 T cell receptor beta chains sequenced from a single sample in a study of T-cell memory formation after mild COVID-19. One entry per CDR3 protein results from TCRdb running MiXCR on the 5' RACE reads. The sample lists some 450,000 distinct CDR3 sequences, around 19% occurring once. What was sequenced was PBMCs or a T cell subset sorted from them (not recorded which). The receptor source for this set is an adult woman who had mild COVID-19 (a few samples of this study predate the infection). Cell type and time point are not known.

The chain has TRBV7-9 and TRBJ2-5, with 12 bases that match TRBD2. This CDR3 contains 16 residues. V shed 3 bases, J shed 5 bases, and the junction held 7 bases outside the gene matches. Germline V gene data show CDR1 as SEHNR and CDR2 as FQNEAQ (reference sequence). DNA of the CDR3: TGTGCCAGCAGCTTTGTTCTAGCGGGAGGGCCTGAGACCCAGTACTTC. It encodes CASSFVLAGGPETQYF.

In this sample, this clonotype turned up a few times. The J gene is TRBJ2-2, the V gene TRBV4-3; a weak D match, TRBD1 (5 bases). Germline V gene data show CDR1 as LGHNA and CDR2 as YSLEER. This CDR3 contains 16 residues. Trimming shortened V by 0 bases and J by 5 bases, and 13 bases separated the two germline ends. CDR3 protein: CASSQDPAGSTGELFF. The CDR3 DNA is TGCGCCAGCAGCCAAGACCCGGCAGGGTCGACCGGGGAGCTGTTTTTT.

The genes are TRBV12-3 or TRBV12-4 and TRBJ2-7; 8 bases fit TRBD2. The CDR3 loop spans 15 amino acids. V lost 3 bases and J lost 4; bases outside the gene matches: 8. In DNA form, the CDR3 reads TGTGCCAGCAGTTTTGGTGGGACTAGACCATACGAGCAGTACTTC. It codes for CASSFGGTRPYEQYF.

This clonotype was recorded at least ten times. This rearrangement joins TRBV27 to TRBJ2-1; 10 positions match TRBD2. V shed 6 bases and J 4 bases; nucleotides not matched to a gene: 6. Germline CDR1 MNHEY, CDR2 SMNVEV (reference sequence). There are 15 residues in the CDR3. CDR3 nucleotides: TGTGCCAGCAGGTGGACTAGCGGAGTTTACAATGAGCAGTTCTTC. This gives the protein CASRWTSGVYNEQFF.

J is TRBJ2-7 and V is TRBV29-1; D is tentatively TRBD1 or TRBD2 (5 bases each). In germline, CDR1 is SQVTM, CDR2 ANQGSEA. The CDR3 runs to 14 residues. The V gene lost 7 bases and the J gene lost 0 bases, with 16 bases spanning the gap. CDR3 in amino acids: CSASGDPASYEQYF. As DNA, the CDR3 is TGCAGCGCATCCGGGGACCCGGCCTCCTACGAGCAGTACTTC.

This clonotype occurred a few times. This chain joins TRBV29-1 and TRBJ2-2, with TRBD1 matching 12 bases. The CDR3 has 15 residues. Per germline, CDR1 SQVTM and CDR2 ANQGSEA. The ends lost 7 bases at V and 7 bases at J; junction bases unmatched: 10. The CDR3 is CSATPGTGGLGELFF. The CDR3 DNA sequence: TGCAGCGCTACTCCCGGGACAGGGGGCCTCGGGGAGCTGTTTTTT.

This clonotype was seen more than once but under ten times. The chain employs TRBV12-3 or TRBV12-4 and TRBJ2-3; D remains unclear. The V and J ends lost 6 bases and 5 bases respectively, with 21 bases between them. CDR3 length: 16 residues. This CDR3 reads CASSPTEGAPGDTQYF. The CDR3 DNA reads TGTGCCAGCAGCCCGACGGAAGGTGCCCCTGGAGATACGCAGTATTTT.

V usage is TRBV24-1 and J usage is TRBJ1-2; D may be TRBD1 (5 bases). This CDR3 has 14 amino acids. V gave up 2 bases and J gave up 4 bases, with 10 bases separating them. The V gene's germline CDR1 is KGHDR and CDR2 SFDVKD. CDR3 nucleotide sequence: TGTGCCACCAGTGATTCCAGGGTTGTCTATGGCTACACCTTC. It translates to CATSDSRVVYGYTF.

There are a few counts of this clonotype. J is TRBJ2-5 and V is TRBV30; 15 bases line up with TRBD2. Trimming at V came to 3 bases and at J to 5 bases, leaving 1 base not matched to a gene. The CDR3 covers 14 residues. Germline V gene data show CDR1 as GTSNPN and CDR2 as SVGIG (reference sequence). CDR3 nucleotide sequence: TGTGCCTGGAGGGGACTAGCGGGGGGTGAGACCCAGTACTTC. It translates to CAWRGLAGGETQYF.

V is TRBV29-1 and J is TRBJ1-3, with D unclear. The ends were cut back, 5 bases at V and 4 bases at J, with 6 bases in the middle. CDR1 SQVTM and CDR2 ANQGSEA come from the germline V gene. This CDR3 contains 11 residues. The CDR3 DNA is TGCAGCGTTCAGTTAGGAAACACCATATATTTT. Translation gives CSVQLGNTIYF.

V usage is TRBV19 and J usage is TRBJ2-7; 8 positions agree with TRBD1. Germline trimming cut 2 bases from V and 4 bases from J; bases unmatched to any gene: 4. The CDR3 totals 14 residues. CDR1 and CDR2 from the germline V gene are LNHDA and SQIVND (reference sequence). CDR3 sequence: CASSIPGGSYEQYF. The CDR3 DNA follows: TGTGCCAGTAGTATACCAGGGGGCTCGTACGAGCAGTACTTC.

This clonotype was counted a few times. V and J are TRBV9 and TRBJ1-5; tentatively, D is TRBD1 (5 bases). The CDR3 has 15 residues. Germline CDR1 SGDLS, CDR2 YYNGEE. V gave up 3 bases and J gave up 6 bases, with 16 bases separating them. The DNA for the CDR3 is TGTGCCAGCAGCGGGGACCATTCATCCCCTCAGCCCCAGCATTTT. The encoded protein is CASSGDHSSPQPQHF.

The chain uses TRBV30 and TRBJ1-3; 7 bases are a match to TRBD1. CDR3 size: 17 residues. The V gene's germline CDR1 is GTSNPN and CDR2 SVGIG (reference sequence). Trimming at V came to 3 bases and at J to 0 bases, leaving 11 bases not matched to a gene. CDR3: CAWSGRGKTYSGNTIYF. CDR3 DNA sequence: TGTGCCTGGAGCGGCAGGGGGAAGACTTACTCTGGAAACACCATATATTTT.

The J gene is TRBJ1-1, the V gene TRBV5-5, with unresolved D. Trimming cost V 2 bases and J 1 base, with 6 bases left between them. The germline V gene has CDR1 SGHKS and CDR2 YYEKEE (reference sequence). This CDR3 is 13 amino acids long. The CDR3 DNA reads TGTGCCAGCAGCTTCCCCAGGAACACTGAAGCTTTCTTT. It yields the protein CASSFPRNTEAFF. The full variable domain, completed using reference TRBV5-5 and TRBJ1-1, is DAGVTQSPTHLIKTRGQQVTLRCSPISGHKSVSWYQQVLGQGPQFIFQYYEKEERGRGNFPDRFSARQFPNYSSELNVNALLLGDSALYLCASSFPRNTEAFFGQGTRLTVV.

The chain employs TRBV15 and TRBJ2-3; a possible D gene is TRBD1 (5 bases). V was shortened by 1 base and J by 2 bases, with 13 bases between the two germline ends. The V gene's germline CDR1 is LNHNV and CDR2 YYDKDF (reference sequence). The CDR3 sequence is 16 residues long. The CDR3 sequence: CATSRGGMGHTDTQYF. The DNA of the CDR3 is TGTGCCACCAGCAGAGGAGGTATGGGGCACACAGATACGCAGTATTTT.

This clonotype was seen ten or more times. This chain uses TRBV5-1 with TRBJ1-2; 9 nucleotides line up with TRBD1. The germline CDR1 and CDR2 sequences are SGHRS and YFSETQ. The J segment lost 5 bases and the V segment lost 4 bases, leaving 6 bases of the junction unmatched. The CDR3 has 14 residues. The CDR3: CASSIEQGAYGYTF. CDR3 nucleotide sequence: TGCGCCAGCAGCATCGAACAGGGGGCGTATGGCTACACCTTC.

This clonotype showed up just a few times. Here the CDR3 DNA reads TGTGCCAGCAGCGTAGGATTATCTCCAAATTCCATATATTTT. Its translation is CASSVGLSPNSIYF. This chain connects TRBV9 to TRBJ1-3; D call uncertain. V dropped 0 bases and J dropped 11 bases, with 15 bases sitting between them. In germline, CDR1 is SGDLS, CDR2 YYNGEE. The CDR3 loop spans 14 amino acids.